What follows are 24 T cell receptor beta chains derived from one specimen sequenced in a study of OX40 agonist ivuxolimab in advanced cancers. This table comes from immunoSEQ multiplex PCR, and its TCRdb copy is limited to in-frame clones, with some not included. The repertoire consists of approximately 44,000 clones, with roughly 80% occurring once and the leading ten covering more than 9%. This material consisted of CD4+ or CD8+ T cells sorted from blood, taken in a trial of the OX40 agonist ivuxolimab. All receptors come from an adult with an advanced solid tumor such as melanoma, head and neck, liver or kidney cancer.

V is TRBV19 and J is TRBJ2-1, with D hard to call. Per germline, CDR1 LNHDA and CDR2 SQIVND (reference sequence). The V gene lost 1 base and the J gene lost 8 bases, with 12 bases spanning the gap. The CDR3 is 14 residues long. CDR3 DNA: TGTGCCAGTAGTATAGGAAAGGGTACGGATGAGCAGTTCTTC. Translated: CASSIGKGTDEQFF. The whole variable domain, remainder taken from reference TRBV19 and TRBJ2-1, is DGGITQSPKYLFRKEGQNVTLSCEQNLNHDAMYWYRQDPGQGLRLIYYSQIVNDFQKGDIAEGYSVSREKKESFPLTVTSAQKNPTAFYLCASSIGKGTDEQFFGPGTRLTVL.

This clone was counted between two and nine times. The V call is TRBV7-2, the J call TRBJ1-1, with TRBD1 as a possible D gene (5 bases). Germline V CDR1 and CDR2: SGHTA, FQGNSA. This CDR3 has 14 residues. The ends were cut back, 5 bases at V and 5 bases at J, with 15 bases in the middle. The chain's CDR3 is CASSVRVGETEAFF. The CDR3 DNA reads as TGTGCCAGCAGCGTCAGGGTAGGTGAGACTGAAGCTTTCTTT. The full variable domain, its missing parts supplied by reference TRBV7-2 and TRBJ1-1, is GAGVSQSPSNKVTEKGKDVELRCDPISGHTALYWYRQSLGQGLEFLIYFQGNSAPDKSGLPSDRFSAERTGGSVSTLTIQRTQQEDSAVYLCASSVRVGETEAFFGQGTRLTVV.

The chain has TRBV6-6 and TRBJ2-3; D gene unclear. This CDR3 spans 15 amino acids. Germline loops: CDR1 MNHNY, CDR2 SVGAGI (reference sequence). V lost 6 bases and J lost 0, with 13 bases in between. The CDR3, as DNA: TGTGCCAGCAGATGGACGGTAACTAGCACAGATACGCAGTATTTT. Amino acids: CASRWTVTSTDTQYF.

The chain links TRBV5-1 to TRBJ1-2; D gene unclear. The CDR3 is made up of 16 amino acids. Germline CDR1 reads SGHRS; CDR2 reads YFSETQ. Trimming removed 1 base at V and 7 bases at J, with 20 bases between. The CDR3 region is CASSLRLAREALGYTF. CDR3 nucleotides: TGCGCCAGCAGCTTGAGGCTGGCACGGGAGGCGCTTGGCTACACCTTC.

J is TRBJ2-7 and V is TRBV5-1; 10 nucleotides line up with TRBD1. This CDR3 is 15 amino acids long. Looked up from germline, CDR1 is SGHRS and CDR2 is YFSETQ. The V segment lost 3 bases and the J segment 3 bases; nucleotides outside the gene matches: 6. CDR3 sequence: CASSWVGQGNYEQYF. CDR3 nucleotide sequence: TGCGCCAGCAGCTGGGTGGGACAGGGGAACTACGAGCAGTACTTC.

This clone appeared once. V usage is TRBV27 and J usage is TRBJ1-4; the D gene is possibly TRBD1 (6 bases). V was pared by 2 bases and J by 6 bases, with 13 bases between. CDR3 length equals 15 residues. Germline values: CDR1 MNHEY, CDR2 SMNVEV (reference sequence). The CDR3 loop is CASSLGGGEYEKLFF. CDR3 nucleotide sequence: TGTGCCAGCAGTTTAGGAGGGGGGGAGTATGAAAAACTGTTTTTT.

A single count supports this clone. The rearrangement joins TRBV13 to TRBJ2-5; D not certain. The V gene lost 6 bases and the J gene lost 1 base, with 15 bases spanning the gap. The germline V gene has CDR1 PRHDT and CDR2 FYEKMQ (reference sequence). The CDR3 sequence is 15 residues long. The CDR3 region has the DNA TGTGCCAGCAGTCCACCTCTAGAATTCCAAGAGACCCAGTACTTC. This gives the protein CASSPPLEFQETQYF.

The genes are TRBV19 and TRBJ2-7; the match to TRBD1 covers 8 bases. Germline lookup yields CDR1 LNHDA and CDR2 SQIVND (reference sequence). The CDR3 has 16 amino acids. V trimming: 4 bases; J trimming: 5 bases; junction bases outside the gene matches: 13. DNA of the CDR3: TGTGCCAGTAGTACGCGGGACAGGTTAATAACGGACGAGCAGTACTTC. It yields the protein CASSTRDRLITDEQYF.

The rearrangement links TRBV6-1 to TRBJ2-5; 9 positions match TRBD1. Germline V gene sequence: CDR1 MNHNS, CDR2 SASEGT. V dropped 8 bases and J dropped 3; count of bases not matched to a gene: 4. The CDR3 runs 13 residues. CDR3 sequence (DNA): TGTGCCAGCCAATGGACAGGGGAAGAGACCCAGTACTTC. Protein sequence: CASQWTGEETQYF.

The chain carries TRBV27 and TRBJ1-2; D not resolved. The ends were cut back, 4 bases at V and 6 bases at J, with 21 bases in the middle. This CDR3 contains 16 residues. Looked up from germline, CDR1 is MNHEY and CDR2 is SMNVEV (reference sequence). Written as DNA, the CDR3 is TGTGCCAGCAGTTCCCAGAGACACCTCCTGCAGGATGGCTACACCTTC. Translation gives CASSSQRHLLQDGYTF.

V is TRBV27 and J is TRBJ2-5; D is uncertain. Germline V lookup: CDR1 MNHEY, CDR2 SMNVEV (reference sequence). The CDR3 loop spans 13 amino acids. The germline V and J ends were trimmed by 4 bases and 0 bases, with 6 bases remaining between them. The CDR3 DNA reads as TGTGCCAGCAGTTCCAAGTACCAAGAGACCCAGTACTTC. This codes for CASSSKYQETQYF.

The table lists this clone with a few counts. The J gene is TRBJ2-2, the V gene TRBV5-4; D might be TRBD1 (5 bases). The CDR3 covers 15 residues. With 2 bases removed from V and 0 bases from J, the gap between germline ends came to 8 bases. Germline V gene lookup returns CDR1 SGHNT and CDR2 YYREEE (reference sequence). Written as DNA, the CDR3 is TGTGCCAGCAGCTTACAACAGGCGAACACCGGGGAGCTGTTTTTT. Its protein product is CASSLQQANTGELFF. Full variable domain (rest looked up from reference TRBV5-4 and TRBJ2-2): ETGVTQSPTHLIKTRGQQVTLRCSSQSGHNTVSWYQQALGQGPQFIFQYYREEENGRGNFPPRFSGLQFPNYSSELNVNALELDDSALYLCASSLQQANTGELFFGEGSRLTVL.

CDR3 sequence: CASSFLAEMDTQYF. In nucleotides, the CDR3 is TGCGCCAGCAGCTTTCTAGCGGAGATGGATACGCAGTATTTT. The gene calls are TRBV5-1 and TRBJ2-3, with 7 bases matching TRBD2. Per the germline V gene, CDR1 is SGHRS and CDR2 is YFSETQ. The CDR3 spans 14 residues. The J segment lost 6 bases and the V segment lost 2 bases, leaving 6 bases of the junction unmatched.

This chain connects TRBV6-1 to TRBJ2-3; a possible D gene is TRBD2 (5 bases). V lost 2 bases to trimming and J lost 2 bases, with 14 bases between them. CDR3 size: 16 residues. Germline CDR1 MNHNS, CDR2 SASEGT. As DNA, the CDR3 is TGTGCCAGCAGTGAAACGGGAAGAGGTTTCACAGATACGCAGTATTTT. Translating gives CASSETGRGFTDTQYF.

The rearrangement links TRBV10-3 to TRBJ1-1; 9 bases are a match to TRBD1. Germline V gene lookup returns CDR1 ENHRY and CDR2 SYGVKD. The CDR3 sequence is 14 residues long. V shed 4 bases and J 4 bases; nucleotides not matched to a gene: 4. CDR3 sequence reads: CAISGQGGITEAFF. In DNA, the CDR3 is TGTGCCATCAGTGGACAGGGGGGTATCACTGAAGCTTTCTTT.

This sequence joins TRBV28 and TRBJ1-4; 7 nucleotides align to TRBD1. This CDR3 comprises 14 residues. Germline CDR1 reads MDHEN; CDR2 reads SYDVKM. J lost 8 bases, V lost 9 bases, and 12 bases had no gene match. The CDR3 DNA is TGTGCCAGTAGAGGAGGGGGCTTAGGGGAAAAACTGTTTTTT. This encodes CASRGGGLGEKLFF.

As DNA, the CDR3 is TGTGCCAGCAGATCTACCGGGACTAGCGGATTGAATGAGCAGTTCTTC. It specifies CASRSTGTSGLNEQFF. The rearrangement links TRBV27 to TRBJ2-1, with 11 positions matching TRBD2. The V gene's germline CDR1 is MNHEY and CDR2 SMNVEV (reference sequence). J lost 7 bases, V lost 6 bases, and 11 bases had no gene match. The CDR3 spans 16 residues.

The chain combines TRBV19 with TRBJ2-3, with D possibly matching TRBD2 (5 bases). CDR3 length: 13 residues. CDR1 and CDR2 from the germline V gene are LNHDA and SQIVND (reference sequence). V lost 3 bases and J 5 bases, leaving 9 bases between the germline ends. CDR3 nucleotides: TGTGCCAGTAGTATCCAGGCGGGAGATACGCAGTATTTT. It codes for CASSIQAGDTQYF.

The chain is built from TRBV21-1 and TRBJ2-7. TRBV21-1 is noted as a pseudogene. There are 12 residues in the CDR3. The CDR3 reads CASSDPWGEQYF. CDR3 DNA: TGTGCCAGCAGCGATCCCTGGGGCGAGCAGTACTTC.

The chain couples TRBV6-6 to TRBJ1-1, with D perhaps TRBD1 (5 bases). Germline CDR1 is MNHNY and CDR2 is SVGAGI (reference sequence). Trimming took 8 bases from V and 1 from J, leaving 11 bases between them. The CDR3 sequence is 13 residues long. The CDR3 DNA reads as TGTGCCAGCGCGAAGGGGTGGAACACTGAAGCTTTCTTT. This gives the protein CASAKGWNTEAFF.

The V call is TRBV21-1, the J call TRBJ2-3; the table's D gene call, TRBD2, was not cross checked with the DNA. TRBV21-1 represents a pseudogene. This CDR3 region has 18 residues. CDR3 region: CASSKRTSGRAKGDTQYF. In DNA, the CDR3 is TGTGCCAGCAGCAAAAGGACTAGCGGGAGGGCCAAGGGAGATACGCAGTATTTT.

CDR3 region: CASSQLGTSPSYEQYF. The CDR3 nucleotides are TGTGCCAGCAGCCAGTTGGGGACTAGCCCCTCCTACGAGCAGTACTTC. This rearrangement joins TRBV7-1 to TRBJ2-7; 9 bases are shared with TRBD2. TRBV7-1 is recorded as an ORF, its role being uncertain. The CDR3 has 16 amino acids. After removal of 5 bases from V and 0 bases from J, the junction contained 8 bases not matched to a gene.

Only one count was recorded for this clone. The rearrangement joins TRBV9 to TRBJ1-2; D might be TRBD1 (5 bases). The CDR3 contains 15 residues. The germline CDR1 and CDR2 sequences are SGDLS and YYNGEE. V lost 0 bases and J 4 bases, leaving 13 bases between the germline ends. The CDR3 protein is CASSVAPGEAYGYTF. As DNA, the CDR3 is TGTGCCAGCAGCGTAGCTCCGGGGGAGGCCTATGGCTACACCTTC.

This rearrangement joins TRBV5-1 to TRBJ1-3; D not certain. CDR1 and CDR2 (germline): SGHRS, YFSETQ. The CDR3 is made up of 14 amino acids. V lost 1 base and J lost 8, with 13 bases in between. The CDR3 nucleotides are TGCGCCAGCAGCTTGACGGGGATGGTAGACACCATATATTTT. Protein sequence: CASSLTGMVDTIYF.